Shown below are 21 T cell receptor beta chains from a single sample sequenced in a study of monozygotic twins with inflammatory bowel disease. From its re-call of the 5' RACE reads, TCRdb lists each CDR3 protein once, without DNA. This sample's table reports 200,000 to 250,000 distinct CDR3 sequences. Sample: blood. These receptors were collected from a human donor with ulcerative colitis or Crohn's disease, or a healthy co-twin of an affected twin (not recorded which).

The rearrangement links TRBV19 to TRBJ2-2; no DNA is available, so the TRBD1 call from TCRdb remains unchecked. CDR1 LNHDA and CDR2 SQIVND come from the germline V gene (reference sequence). The CDR3 extends over 15 amino acids. The CDR3: CASTPTGSRAGELFF.

The chain carries TRBV13 and TRBJ2-1; the D call of TRBD1 rests on TCRdb alone, since no DNA is present to check it. The germline gives CDR1 PRHDT, CDR2 FYEKMQ (reference sequence). The CDR3 covers 21 residues. This CDR3 is CASSKRRAGTEFKSSYNEQFF.

The CDR3 loop is CASSQEETLYF. This chain uses TRBV5-1 with TRBJ2-5. The CDR3 is made up of 11 amino acids. Germline assignment: CDR1 SGHRS and CDR2 YFSETQ. The whole variable domain, remainder taken from reference TRBV5-1 and TRBJ2-5, is KAGVTQTPRYLIKTRGQQVTLSCSPISGHRSVSWYQQTPGQGLQFLFEYFSETQRNKGNFPGRFSGRQFSNSRSEMNVSTLELGDSALYLCASSQEETLYFGPGTRLLVL.

The CDR3 sequence is CASSLAGSGEQYF. The J gene is TRBJ2-7, the V gene TRBV11-1. Germline V gene data show CDR1 as SGHAT and CDR2 as FQDESV (reference sequence). The CDR3 is 13 residues long.

This chain connects TRBV5-1 to TRBJ1-2. The CDR3 is made up of 14 amino acids. From germline, CDR1 is SGHRS and CDR2 YFSETQ. CDR3 in amino acids: CASSLSAGRNGYTF.

The chain combines TRBV4-3 with TRBJ1-4. The CDR3 totals 13 residues. The germline V gene encodes CDR1 LGHNA and CDR2 YSLEER. The CDR3 sequence: CASSWTTNEKLFF.

V is TRBV4-2 and J is TRBJ2-7; the TRBD1 assignment by TCRdb is unverifiable without DNA. Germline V gene data show CDR1 as LGHNA and CDR2 as YNFKEQ. The CDR3 length is 13 residues. This chain's CDR3 is CASSQMDSYEQYF.

The CDR3 loop is CATSLEGQGTREQYF. This rearrangement joins TRBV5-1 to TRBJ2-7; TCRdb returns TRBD1, unconfirmable since there is no DNA. The CDR3 sequence is 15 residues long. CDR1 and CDR2 from the germline V gene are SGHRS and YFSETQ.

The chain recombines TRBV5-1 with TRBJ2-3; lacking DNA, the TRBD2 call made by TCRdb goes unchecked. The V gene's germline CDR1 is SGHRS and CDR2 YFSETQ. CDR3 size: 13 residues. CDR3 in amino acids: CASSPGLVDTQYF.

CDR3 amino acids: CAWSVLSYNSPLHF. The rearrangement uses TRBV30 and TRBJ1-6. The germline V gene encodes CDR1 GTSNPN and CDR2 SVGIG (reference sequence). This CDR3 spans 14 amino acids.

The chain couples TRBV6-5 to TRBJ1-1. Per germline, CDR1 MNHEY and CDR2 SVGAGI. The CDR3 loop spans 14 amino acids. The CDR3 protein is CASSYGWMGTEAFF.

V and J are TRBV29-1 and TRBJ2-7. Germline CDR1 is SQVTM and CDR2 is ANQGSEA. The CDR3 runs to 15 residues. The CDR3 region is CSVDGRSGGSYEQYF.

This chain uses TRBV14 with TRBJ2-2. The CDR3 is made up of 18 amino acids. Germline V lookup: CDR1 SGHDN, CDR2 FVKESK. This CDR3 is CASSPQILQSSNTGELFF.

The gene calls are TRBV7-2 and TRBJ2-5; TCRdb calls TRBD1, which cannot be checked without DNA. The germline CDR1 and CDR2 sequences are SGHTA and FQGNSA. This CDR3 is built from 15 residues. CDR3 region: CASSPLAVFQETQYF.

The V call is TRBV6-1, the J call TRBJ1-4; TCRdb proposes TRBD1, but this gene call is untestable without DNA. The CDR3 has 17 residues. Germline V lookup: CDR1 MNHNS, CDR2 SASEGT. The CDR3 here is CASRGTGKKATNEKLFF.

The V and J genes are TRBV12-3 or TRBV12-4 and TRBJ2-7; TCRdb's D gene call, TRBD2, goes unchecked for lack of DNA. This CDR3 has 14 residues. CDR3 region: CASSLSGGAYEQYF.

CDR3: CASSLRSSDMNTEAFF. This chain uses TRBV7-2 with TRBJ1-1. The CDR3 length is 16 residues. From germline, CDR1 is SGHTA and CDR2 FQGNSA.

The chain has TRBV5-5 and TRBJ2-4. The CDR3 extends over 14 amino acids. CDR1 SGHKS and CDR2 YYEKEE come from the germline V gene (reference sequence). The chain's CDR3 is CASSLASGLNIQYF.

The chain recombines TRBV19 with TRBJ2-2; TCRdb outputs TRBD1, but without DNA this stays unchecked. CDR3 length: 17 amino acids. CDR1 is LNHDA and CDR2 is SQIVND in the germline V gene (reference sequence). This CDR3 is CASILRGGDRRTGELFF.

The V and J genes are TRBV3-1 and TRBJ2-5; the TCRdb call, TRBD1, lacks DNA for checking. The length of the CDR3 is 17 residues. Per the germline V gene, CDR1 is LGHDT and CDR2 is YNNKEL (reference sequence). This chain's CDR3 is CASSPPLWRGGRETQYF.

The V gene is TRBV7-6, the J gene TRBJ2-3; TCRdb's D call, TRBD2, is unchecked because there is no DNA. The germline CDR1 and CDR2 sequences are SGHVS and FNYEAQ. This CDR3 contains 16 residues. CDR3 amino acids: CASSPDRLAGTDTQYF.